This entry describes one T cell receptor beta chain. Its antigen is as yet unknown. The data derive from a study of blood T cells in healthy people across ages. At the level of the study: Per every two T cells, about one barcoded beta molecule was captured by template switching. Overall study findings and caveats: Long-lived and aged donors differed, with more naive CD4+ cells and higher diversity in the long-lived. As age increased, TCR beta diversity per million T cells fell in a roughly linear fashion. With naive T cell percentage, TCR beta diversity showed a strong correlation.

Trimming took off 2 bases at V and 0 bases at J, with 14 bases between the two ends. The CDR3 is made up of 17 amino acids. The germline gives CDR1 MNHNY, CDR2 SVGAGI (reference sequence). Through a sample-barcoded 5' primer and a J-beta primer mix, a second PCR was run for about 6 to 12 cycles. One entry per CDR3 protein, called by TCRdb with MiXCR from the 5' RACE reads. The sample lists 660,000 or so distinct CDR3 sequences; roughly three fifths were seen once. The material sequenced was blood. V and J are TRBV6-6 and TRBJ2-4; a weak D match, TRBD2 (6 bases). The sequence was collected from a man in his sixties in good health. The CDR3 loop reads CASSYDPGVPAKNIQYF. The CDR3 DNA reads TGTGCCAGCAGTTACGACCCGGGGGTACCAGCCAAAAACATTCAGTACTTC.